This T cell receptor beta chain was captured in a study of response to subunit inactivated influenza vaccine. Overall study results and limits: Researchers suggested that each seasonal influenza vaccination recruits few new T cells.

This clonotype turned up a few times. The target antigen is unknown. The germline V gene encodes CDR1 MNHEY and CDR2 SVGAGI. The V gene lost 0 bases and the J gene lost 11 bases, with 22 bases spanning the gap. This CDR3 has 16 amino acids. Using its own MiXCR run on the RT-PCR reads, TCRdb lists one record per CDR3 protein. The data hold about 190,000 distinct CDR3 sequences, with approximately 15% observed a single time. The V gene is TRBV6-5, the J gene TRBJ2-5, with D maybe TRBD2 (6 bases). The source is a man aged 50-60 years who received an inactivated influenza vaccine. Sequencing was performed on CD8+ T cells sorted from PBMCs, taken 4 to 6 days after vaccination. CDR3 coding DNA: TGTGCCAGCAGTTACTCGCTAACCGGGACTCCTTATGGGCAGTACTTC. As protein: CASSYSLTGTPYGQYF.